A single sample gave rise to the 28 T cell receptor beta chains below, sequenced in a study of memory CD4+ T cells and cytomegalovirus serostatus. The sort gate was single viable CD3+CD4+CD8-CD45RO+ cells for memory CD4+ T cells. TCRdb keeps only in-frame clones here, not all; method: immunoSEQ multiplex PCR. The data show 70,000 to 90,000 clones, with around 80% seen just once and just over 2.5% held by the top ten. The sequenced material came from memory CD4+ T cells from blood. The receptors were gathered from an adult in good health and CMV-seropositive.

The CDR3 nucleotides are TGTGCCAGCAGCGACGGGCTAGCGGGGAACAATGAGCAGTTCTTC. It encodes CASSDGLAGNNEQFF. J is TRBJ2-1 and V is TRBV6-5; 9 bases align to TRBD2. With V trimmed by 6 bases and J by 5 bases, 8 bases remained unmatched. The CDR3 is 15 amino acids. Germline CDR1 and CDR2: MNHEY and SVGAGI.

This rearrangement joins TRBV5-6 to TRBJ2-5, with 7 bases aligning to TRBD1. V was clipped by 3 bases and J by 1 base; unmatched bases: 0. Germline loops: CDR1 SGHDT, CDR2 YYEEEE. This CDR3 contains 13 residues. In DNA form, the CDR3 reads TGTGCCAGCAGCTGGGACAGCCAAGAGACCCAGTACTTC. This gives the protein CASSWDSQETQYF. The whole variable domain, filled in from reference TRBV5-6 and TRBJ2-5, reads DAGVTQSPTHLIKTRGQQVTLRCSPKSGHDTVSWYQQALGQGPQFIFQYYEEEERQRGNFPDRFSGHQFPNYSSELNVNALLLGDSALYLCASSWDSQETQYFGPGTRLLVL.

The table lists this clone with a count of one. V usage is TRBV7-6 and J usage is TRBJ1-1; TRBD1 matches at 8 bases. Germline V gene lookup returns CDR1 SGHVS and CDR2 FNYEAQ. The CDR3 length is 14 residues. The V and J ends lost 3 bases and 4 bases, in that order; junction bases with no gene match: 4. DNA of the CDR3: TGTGCCAGCAGCTTCACAGACAGGGGCACTGAAGCTTTCTTT. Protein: CASSFTDRGTEAFF.

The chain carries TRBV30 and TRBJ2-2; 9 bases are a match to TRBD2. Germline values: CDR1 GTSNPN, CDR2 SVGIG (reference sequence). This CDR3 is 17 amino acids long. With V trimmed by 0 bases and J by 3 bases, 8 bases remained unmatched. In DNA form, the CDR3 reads TGTGCCTGGAGTGTACCCCGCGGGGGGGCCTACACCGGGGAGCTGTTTTTT. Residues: CAWSVPRGGAYTGELFF.

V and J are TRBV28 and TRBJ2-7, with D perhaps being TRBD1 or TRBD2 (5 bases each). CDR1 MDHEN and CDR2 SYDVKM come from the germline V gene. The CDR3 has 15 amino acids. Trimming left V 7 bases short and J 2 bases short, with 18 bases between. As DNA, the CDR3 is TGTGCCAGCATTGCTTCCTCAGGGAGTCCCTACGAGCAGTACTTC. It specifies CASIASSGSPYEQYF.

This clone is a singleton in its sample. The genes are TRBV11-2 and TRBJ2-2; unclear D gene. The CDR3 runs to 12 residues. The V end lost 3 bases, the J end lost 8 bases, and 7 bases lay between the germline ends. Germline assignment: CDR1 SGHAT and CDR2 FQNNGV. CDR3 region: CASSFMPGELFF. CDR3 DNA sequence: TGTGCCAGCAGCTTCATGCCGGGGGAGCTGTTTTTT.

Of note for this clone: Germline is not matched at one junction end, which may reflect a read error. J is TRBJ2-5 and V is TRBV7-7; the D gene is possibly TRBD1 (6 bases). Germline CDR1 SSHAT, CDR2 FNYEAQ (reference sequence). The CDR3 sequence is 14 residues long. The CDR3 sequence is CASSLDSGDRTQYF. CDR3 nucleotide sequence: TGTGCTAGCAGCTTAGATTCAGGGGACCGGACCCAGTACTTC.

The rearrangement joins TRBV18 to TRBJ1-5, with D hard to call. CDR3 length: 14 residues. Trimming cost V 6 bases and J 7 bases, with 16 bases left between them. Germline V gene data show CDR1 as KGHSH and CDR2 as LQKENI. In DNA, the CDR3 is TGTGCCAGCTCGACCTGGCAGGACGGGCAGCCCCAGCATTTT. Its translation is CASSTWQDGQPQHF.

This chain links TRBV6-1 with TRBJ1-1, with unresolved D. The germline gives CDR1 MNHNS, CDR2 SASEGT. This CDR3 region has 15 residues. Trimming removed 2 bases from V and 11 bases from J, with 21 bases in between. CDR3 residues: CASSESGIDAGDAFF. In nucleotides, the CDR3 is TGTGCCAGCAGTGAATCGGGGATAGACGCGGGTGACGCTTTCTTT.

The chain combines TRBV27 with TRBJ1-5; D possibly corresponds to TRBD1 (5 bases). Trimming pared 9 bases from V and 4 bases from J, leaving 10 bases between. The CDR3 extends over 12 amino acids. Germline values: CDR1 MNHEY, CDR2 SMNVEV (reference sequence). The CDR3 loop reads CASRQLNQPQHF. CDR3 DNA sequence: TGTGCCAGTAGACAGCTGAATCAGCCCCAGCATTTT.

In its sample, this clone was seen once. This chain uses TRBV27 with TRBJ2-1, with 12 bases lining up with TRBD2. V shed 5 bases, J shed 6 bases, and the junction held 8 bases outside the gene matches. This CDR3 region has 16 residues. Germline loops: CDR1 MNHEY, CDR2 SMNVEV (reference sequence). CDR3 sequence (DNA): TGTGCCAGCAGTCGAACTCCGACTAGCGGGAGCAATGAGCAGTTCTTC. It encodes CASSRTPTSGSNEQFF.

In DNA, the CDR3 is TGTGCCAGCAGCTCTCTAGCGGAAGAGACCCAGTACTTC. Protein sequence: CASSSLAEETQYF. The rearrangement uses TRBV7-2 and TRBJ2-5; 7 positions agree with TRBD2. The CDR3 totals 13 residues. Germline V gene lookup returns CDR1 SGHTA and CDR2 FQGNSA. The ends lost 4 bases at V and 3 bases at J; junction bases unmatched: 2.

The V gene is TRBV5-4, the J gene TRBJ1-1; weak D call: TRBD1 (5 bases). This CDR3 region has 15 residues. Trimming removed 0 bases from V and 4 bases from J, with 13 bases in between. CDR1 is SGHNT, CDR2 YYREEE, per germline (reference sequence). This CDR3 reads CASSLGRTQATEAFF. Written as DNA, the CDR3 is TGTGCCAGCAGCTTGGGACGGACACAGGCCACTGAAGCTTTCTTT.

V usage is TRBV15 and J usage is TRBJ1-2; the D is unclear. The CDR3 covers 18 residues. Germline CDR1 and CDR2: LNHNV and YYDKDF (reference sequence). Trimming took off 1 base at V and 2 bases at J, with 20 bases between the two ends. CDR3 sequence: CATSRGLLEAAGNYGYTF. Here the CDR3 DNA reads TGTGCCACCAGCAGAGGCCTTCTGGAAGCAGCCGGGAACTATGGCTACACCTTC.

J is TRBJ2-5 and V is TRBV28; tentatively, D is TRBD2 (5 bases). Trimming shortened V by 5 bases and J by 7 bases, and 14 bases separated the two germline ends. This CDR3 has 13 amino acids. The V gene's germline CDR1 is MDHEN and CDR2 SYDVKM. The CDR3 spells CASSTRLAGTQYF. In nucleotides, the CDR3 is TGTGCCAGCAGTACCCGTCTTGCGGGGACCCAGTACTTC.

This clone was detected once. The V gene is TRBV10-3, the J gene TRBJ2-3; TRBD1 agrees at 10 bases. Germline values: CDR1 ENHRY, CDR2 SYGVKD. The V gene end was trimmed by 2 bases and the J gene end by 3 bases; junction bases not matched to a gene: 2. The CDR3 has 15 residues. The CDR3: CAISEGQGDTDTQYF. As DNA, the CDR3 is TGTGCCATCAGTGAGGGACAGGGGGATACAGATACGCAGTATTTT.

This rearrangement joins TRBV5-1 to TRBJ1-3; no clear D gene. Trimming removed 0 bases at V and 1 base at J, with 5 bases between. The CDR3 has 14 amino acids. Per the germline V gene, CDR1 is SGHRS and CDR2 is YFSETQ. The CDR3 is CASSLDESGNTIYF. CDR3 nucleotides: TGCGCCAGCAGCTTGGACGAATCTGGAAACACCATATATTTT.

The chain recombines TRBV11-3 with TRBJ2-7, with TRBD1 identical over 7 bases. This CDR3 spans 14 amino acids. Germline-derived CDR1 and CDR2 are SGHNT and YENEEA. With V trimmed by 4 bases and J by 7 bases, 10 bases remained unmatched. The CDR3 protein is CASSSRDRFQEQYV. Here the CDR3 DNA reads TGTGCCAGCAGCTCCCGGGACAGATTTCAGGAGCAGTACGTC.

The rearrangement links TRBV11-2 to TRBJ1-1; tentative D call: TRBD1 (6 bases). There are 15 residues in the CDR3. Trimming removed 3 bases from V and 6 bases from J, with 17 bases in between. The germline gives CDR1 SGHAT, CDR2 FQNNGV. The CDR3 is CASSFWGPRLPEAFF. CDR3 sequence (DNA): TGTGCCAGCAGCTTCTGGGGGCCCCGCTTGCCTGAAGCTTTCTTT.

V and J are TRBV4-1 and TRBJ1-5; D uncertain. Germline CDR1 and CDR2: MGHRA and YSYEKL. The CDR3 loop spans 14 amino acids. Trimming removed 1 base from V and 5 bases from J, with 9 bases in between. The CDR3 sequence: CASSQGRRDQPQHF. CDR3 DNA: TGCGCCAGCAGCCAAGGTCGGAGGGATCAGCCCCAGCATTTT.

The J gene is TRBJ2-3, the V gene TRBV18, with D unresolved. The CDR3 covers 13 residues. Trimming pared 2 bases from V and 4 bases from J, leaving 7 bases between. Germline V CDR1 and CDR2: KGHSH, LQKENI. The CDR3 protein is CASSPTVSDTQYF. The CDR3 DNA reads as TGTGCCAGCTCACCAACGGTGTCAGATACGCAGTATTTT.

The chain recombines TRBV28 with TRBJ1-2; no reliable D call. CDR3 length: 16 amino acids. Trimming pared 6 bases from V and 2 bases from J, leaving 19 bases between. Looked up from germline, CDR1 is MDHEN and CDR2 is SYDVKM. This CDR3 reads CASSPARPVLNYGYTF. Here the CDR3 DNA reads TGTGCCAGCAGCCCCGCCCGACCAGTATTGAACTATGGCTACACCTTC.

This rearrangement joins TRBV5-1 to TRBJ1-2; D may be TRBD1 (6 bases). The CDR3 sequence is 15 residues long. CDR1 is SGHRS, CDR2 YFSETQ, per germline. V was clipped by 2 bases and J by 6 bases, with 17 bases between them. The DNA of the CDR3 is TGCGCCAGCAGCTTCTTCCTTCCGGGGGCGGATGGCTACACCTTC. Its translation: CASSFFLPGADGYTF.

In nucleotides, the CDR3 is TGTGCCAGCAGTTACCTCCCCACAGGGGGAGAGCAGTACGTC. It yields the protein CASSYLPTGGEQYV. The chain couples TRBV6-5 to TRBJ2-7; TRBD1 agrees at 8 bases. J lost 7 bases, V lost 2 bases, and 7 bases had no gene match. Per the germline V gene, CDR1 is MNHEY and CDR2 is SVGAGI. The CDR3 totals 14 residues.

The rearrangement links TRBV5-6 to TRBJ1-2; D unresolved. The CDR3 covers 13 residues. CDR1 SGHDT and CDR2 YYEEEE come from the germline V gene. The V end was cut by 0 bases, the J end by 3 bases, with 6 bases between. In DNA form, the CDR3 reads TGTGCCAGCAGCTTGGCGGATTACTATGGCTACACCTTC. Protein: CASSLADYYGYTF.

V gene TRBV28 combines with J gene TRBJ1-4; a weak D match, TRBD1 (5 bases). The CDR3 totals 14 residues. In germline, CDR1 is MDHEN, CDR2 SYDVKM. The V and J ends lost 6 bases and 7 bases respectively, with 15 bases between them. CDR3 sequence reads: CASSRDSMGEKLFF. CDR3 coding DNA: TGTGCCAGCAGCCGTGACAGTATGGGTGAAAAACTGTTTTTT.

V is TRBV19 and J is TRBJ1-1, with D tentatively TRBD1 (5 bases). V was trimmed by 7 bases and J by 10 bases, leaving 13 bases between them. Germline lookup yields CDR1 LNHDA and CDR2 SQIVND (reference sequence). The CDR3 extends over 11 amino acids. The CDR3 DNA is TGTGCCAGTATTTGGGGGTTCGGAGCTTTCTTT. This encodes CASIWGFGAFF.

The CDR3 DNA reads as TGTGCCAGCAGTGGGGGACAGGGCCCCTGGGACTATGGCTACACCTTC. Protein: CASSGGQGPWDYGYTF. The chain links TRBV2 to TRBJ1-2, with 9 bases fitting TRBD1. Trimming took 4 bases from V and 3 from J; bases not matched to a gene: 9. There are 16 residues in the CDR3. Germline assignment: CDR1 SNHLY and CDR2 FYNNEI.